A selection of T cell receptor beta chains follows, all from one sample in a study of blood T cell repertoires in COVID-19. Using immunoSEQ multiplex PCR, the repertoire was profiled, and TCRdb retains in-frame clones only, with some absent. The sample contains approximately 140,000 clones, over 80% of which appear only once. The sequencing sample was made of peripheral blood. These receptors were collected from a man older than 75 with acute or convalescent COVID-19. Each CDR3 is given with its conserved first and last residue. Fields, in order: D gene, V gene, clone size, J gene, CDR3 DNA, CDR3 protein. A D gene is named only where the DNA matches it firmly. Clone size, where shown, is once, few, many, or a class for clones that have expanded.

d_gene: TRBD1
v_gene: TRBV28
abundance: few
j_gene: TRBJ1-5
CDR3nt: TGTGCCAGCAGTTCCGGACAGGGATGGAAGCCCCAGCATTTT
CDR3aa: CASSSGQGWKPQHF

d_gene: TRBD2
v_gene: TRBV10-2
abundance: .
j_gene: TRBJ2-1
CDR3nt: TGCGCCAGCAGTGAGAGTCGGGCTAGCGGGAACAATGAGCAGTTCTTC
CDR3aa: CASSESRASGNNEQFF

d_gene: .
v_gene: TRBV30
abundance: .
j_gene: TRBJ1-2
CDR3nt: TGTGCCTGGAGTGTAGGACTCCTCTATGGCTACACCTTC
CDR3aa: CAWSVGLLYGYTF

d_gene: .
v_gene: TRBV24-1
abundance: .
j_gene: TRBJ2-1
CDR3nt: TGTGCCACCAGTGAAAACAGGTATGAGCAGTTCTTC
CDR3aa: CATSENRYEQFF

d_gene: TRBD1
v_gene: TRBV5-1
abundance: .
j_gene: TRBJ2-2
CDR3nt: TGCGCCAGCAGTTCGGGACAGGTGGGCGGGGAGCTGTTTTTT
CDR3aa: CASSSGQVGGELFF

d_gene: TRBD1
v_gene: TRBV7-9
abundance: few
j_gene: TRBJ2-5
CDR3nt: TGTGCCAGCAGCCCGGGACAGGACCAGACCCAGTACTTC
CDR3aa: CASSPGQDQTQYF

d_gene: .
v_gene: TRBV20-1
abundance: .
j_gene: TRBJ2-6
CDR3nt: TGCAGTGCTAGTTTCGGGGGATACTCTGGGGCCAACGTCCTGACTTTC
CDR3aa: CSASFGGYSGANVLTF

d_gene: .
v_gene: TRBV5-1
abundance: .
j_gene: TRBJ2-2
CDR3nt: TGCGCCAGCTCGGTCAGGGCGAACACCGGGGAGCTGTTTTTT
CDR3aa: CASSVRANTGELFF

d_gene: TRBD2
v_gene: TRBV7-6
abundance: few
j_gene: TRBJ2-1
CDR3nt: TGTGCCAGCAGCTTAGGGGGACTAACCTACAATGAGCAGTTCTTC
CDR3aa: CASSLGGLTYNEQFF

d_gene: .
v_gene: TRBV28
abundance: .
j_gene: TRBJ1-2
CDR3nt: TGTGCCAGCAGTTTGCTACGGGGATGGAACTATGGCTACACCTTC
CDR3aa: CASSLLRGWNYGYTF

d_gene: TRBD1
v_gene: TRBV19
abundance: .
j_gene: TRBJ2-6
CDR3nt: TGTGCCAGTAGTATTCTGGGGTTAGGGGACAGGTCAAACTCTGGGGCCAACGTCCTGACTTTC
CDR3aa: CASSILGLGDRSNSGANVLTF

d_gene: TRBD1
v_gene: TRBV2
abundance: .
j_gene: TRBJ1-2
CDR3nt: TGTGCCAGCAGTGGGAGACAGGGATACTATGGCTACACCTTC
CDR3aa: CASSGRQGYYGYTF

d_gene: TRBD1
v_gene: TRBV11-2
abundance: .
j_gene: TRBJ2-7
CDR3nt: TGTGCCAGCAACCGGGACAGGGCGTCCCACGAGCAGTACTTC
CDR3aa: CASNRDRASHEQYF

d_gene: TRBD1
v_gene: TRBV28
abundance: .
j_gene: TRBJ2-7
CDR3nt: TGTGCCAGCAGTTCCACTACAGGGGCTCCCCACTACGAGCAGTACTTC
CDR3aa: CASSSTTGAPHYEQYF

d_gene: TRBD1
v_gene: TRBV30
abundance: .
j_gene: TRBJ1-5
CDR3nt: TGTGCCTGGACCCGGACAGGTAGCAATCAGCCCCAGCATTTT
CDR3aa: CAWTRTGSNQPQHF

d_gene: TRBD1
v_gene: TRBV5-1
abundance: .
j_gene: TRBJ2-7
CDR3nt: TGCGCCAGCAGCCTAAGGGGACAGGTTCTTGACGAGCAGTACTTC
CDR3aa: CASSLRGQVLDEQYF

d_gene: .
v_gene: TRBV19
abundance: .
j_gene: TRBJ2-1
CDR3nt: TGTGCCAGTAGTACACAGGGTTTTGAGCAGTTCTTC
CDR3aa: CASSTQGFEQFF

d_gene: .
v_gene: TRBV10-3
abundance: .
j_gene: TRBJ2-3
CDR3nt: TGTGCCATCAGTGGTTGGAGCAGCAGGGGTTTTATTACAGATACGCAGTATTTT
CDR3aa: CAISGWSSRGFITDTQYF

d_gene: TRBD1
v_gene: TRBV3-1/TRBV3-2
abundance: once
j_gene: TRBJ1-1
CDR3nt: TGTGCCAGCAGCCAAGGTCCGGGACAGGGTGAAGCTTTCTTT
CDR3aa: CASSQGPGQGEAFF

d_gene: TRBD1
v_gene: TRBV5-5
abundance: once
j_gene: TRBJ1-5
CDR3nt: TGTGCCAGCAGCGAGGGACAGGTTGTATCCAAGCCCCAGCATTTT
CDR3aa: CASSEGQVVSKPQHF

d_gene: TRBD1
v_gene: TRBV19
abundance: .
j_gene: TRBJ1-1
CDR3nt: TGTGCCAGCGAAGGGACAGGGAACACTGAAGCTTTCTTT
CDR3aa: CASEGTGNTEAFF

d_gene: TRBD1
v_gene: TRBV2
abundance: .
j_gene: TRBJ1-6
CDR3nt: TGTGCCAGCAGTTTACAGGGGGCTGCTAATTCACCCCTCCACTTT
CDR3aa: CASSLQGAANSPLHF

d_gene: .
v_gene: TRBV5-1
abundance: once
j_gene: TRBJ1-5
CDR3nt: TGCGCCAGCAGCTTGGAGGGGGGGAATCAGCCCCAGCATTTT
CDR3aa: CASSLEGGNQPQHF

d_gene: TRBD2
v_gene: TRBV24-1
abundance: once
j_gene: TRBJ2-3
CDR3nt: TGTGCCACCAGTGTTGGACTAGCGGGAGTAAGCGATACGCAGTATTTT
CDR3aa: CATSVGLAGVSDTQYF

d_gene: .
v_gene: TRBV19
abundance: once
j_gene: TRBJ1-5
CDR3nt: TGTGCCAGCAGCGATGGCAATCAGCCCCAGCATTTT
CDR3aa: CASSDGNQPQHF

d_gene: .
v_gene: TRBV5-4
abundance: .
j_gene: TRBJ2-3
CDR3nt: TGTGCCAGCAGCTTTGGTTCGGGCAGGGGCCCCACAGATACGCAGTATTTT
CDR3aa: CASSFGSGRGPTDTQYF

d_gene: TRBD1
v_gene: TRBV11-2
abundance: .
j_gene: TRBJ1-1
CDR3nt: TGTGCCAGCAGCGACAGGGCCTCTCGGAACACTGAAGCTTTCTTT
CDR3aa: CASSDRASRNTEAFF

d_gene: TRBD2
v_gene: TRBV6-2/TRBV6-3
abundance: .
j_gene: TRBJ2-1
CDR3nt: TGTGCCAGCAGTATACGGACTAGCGGGAGGGAAGGGGGTGAGCAGTTCTTC
CDR3aa: CASSIRTSGREGGEQFF

d_gene: TRBD1
v_gene: TRBV27
abundance: once
j_gene: TRBJ2-7
CDR3nt: TGTGCCAGCAGTTCCGGACAGGGAGCTTTCTACGAGCAGTACTTC
CDR3aa: CASSSGQGAFYEQYF

d_gene: .
v_gene: TRBV19
abundance: .
j_gene: TRBJ1-2
CDR3nt: TGTGCCAGTAGATCAAGGGCAGGGTTGATAAATGGCTACACCTTC
CDR3aa: CASRSRAGLINGYTF

d_gene: .
v_gene: TRBV4-1
abundance: .
j_gene: TRBJ1-3
CDR3nt: TGCGCCAGCAGCCCCCCAGGACAGATCTCTGGAAACACCATATATTTT
CDR3aa: CASSPPGQISGNTIYF

d_gene: .
v_gene: TRBV21-1
abundance: .
j_gene: TRBJ1-1
CDR3nt: TGTGCCAGCAGCAGACCCGGGACAGGGGATACTGAAGCTTTCTTT
CDR3aa: CASSRPGTGDTEAFF

d_gene: TRBD2
v_gene: TRBV28
abundance: .
j_gene: TRBJ2-7
CDR3nt: TGTGCCAGCAGTTTAAGTGGCGGGGGGGGCGGATCCTACGAGCAGTACTTC
CDR3aa: CASSLSGGGGGSYEQYF

d_gene: TRBD2
v_gene: TRBV14
abundance: .
j_gene: TRBJ2-1
CDR3nt: TGTGCCAGCAGCCGACTAGCGGGAGGTTCCTACAATGAGCAGTTCTTC
CDR3aa: CASSRLAGGSYNEQFF

d_gene: .
v_gene: TRBV29-1
abundance: .
j_gene: TRBJ2-3
CDR3nt: TGCAGCGTTGAAGGGGTGTCGCTAGCTCCAGATACGCAGTATTTT
CDR3aa: CSVEGVSLAPDTQYF

d_gene: TRBD2
v_gene: TRBV5-4
abundance: .
j_gene: TRBJ2-7
CDR3nt: TGTGCCAGCAGCTTGGCTGGGACTAGCGGTTTTTACGAGCAGTACTTC
CDR3aa: CASSLAGTSGFYEQYF

d_gene: .
v_gene: TRBV7-2
abundance: .
j_gene: TRBJ2-5
CDR3nt: TGTGCCAGCAGCTTATCGACGGGAGTGGTAGAGACCCAGTACTTC
CDR3aa: CASSLSTGVVETQYF

d_gene: .
v_gene: TRBV10-3
abundance: .
j_gene: TRBJ1-2
CDR3nt: TGTGCCATCAAAGGACAGACTTCTAACTATGGCTACACCTTC
CDR3aa: CAIKGQTSNYGYTF

d_gene: TRBD2
v_gene: TRBV5-5
abundance: .
j_gene: TRBJ2-1
CDR3nt: TGTGCCAGCAGCTTGGCAGCGGGGGGGCCACCTTACAATGAGCAGTTCTTC
CDR3aa: CASSLAAGGPPYNEQFF

d_gene: .
v_gene: TRBV28
abundance: .
j_gene: TRBJ1-5
CDR3nt: TGTGCCAGCAGTGTCTCAGGGAACCAGCCCCAGCATTTT
CDR3aa: CASSVSGNQPQHF

d_gene: TRBD1
v_gene: TRBV28
abundance: .
j_gene: TRBJ1-1
CDR3nt: TGTGCCAGCAGCGACAGGGTAGGCACTGAAGCTTTCTTT
CDR3aa: CASSDRVGTEAFF

d_gene: TRBD2
v_gene: TRBV11-2
abundance: .
j_gene: TRBJ2-1
CDR3nt: TGTGCCAGCAGCTTTCTAAGCGGGGGGTATAATGAGCAGTTCTTC
CDR3aa: CASSFLSGGYNEQFF

d_gene: TRBD1
v_gene: TRBV6-5
abundance: .
j_gene: TRBJ1-2
CDR3nt: TGTGCCAGCAGCGATACAGGGGCCTATGGCTACACCTTC
CDR3aa: CASSDTGAYGYTF

d_gene: .
v_gene: TRBV7-2
abundance: .
j_gene: TRBJ2-7
CDR3nt: TGTGCCAGCAGCGCACAGAATCCCTACGAGCAGTACTTC
CDR3aa: CASSAQNPYEQYF

d_gene: .
v_gene: TRBV3-1/TRBV3-2
abundance: few
j_gene: TRBJ2-5
CDR3nt: TGTGCCAGCAGCAGGCCCTTGACAGTACAAGAGACCCAGTACTTC
CDR3aa: CASSRPLTVQETQYF

d_gene: .
v_gene: TRBV7-8
abundance: .
j_gene: TRBJ1-6
CDR3nt: TGTGCCAGCAGCTTACCAGGGGACTCACCCCTCCACTTT
CDR3aa: CASSLPGDSPLHF

d_gene: .
v_gene: TRBV6-6
abundance: .
j_gene: TRBJ1-4
CDR3nt: TGTGCCAGCAGTTCGGGGAAAACTAATGAAAAACTGTTTTTT
CDR3aa: CASSSGKTNEKLFF

d_gene: TRBD2
v_gene: TRBV6-6
abundance: .
j_gene: TRBJ2-3
CDR3nt: TGTGCCAGCAGGACCGCCGGGGGGTGGGATACGCAGTATTTT
CDR3aa: CASRTAGGWDTQYF

d_gene: .
v_gene: TRBV20-1
abundance: .
j_gene: TRBJ2-1
CDR3nt: TGCAGTGCTAGTAAGAGCTCAGGGTCCAGCTCCTACAATGAGCAGTTCTTC
CDR3aa: CSASKSSGSSSYNEQFF

d_gene: TRBD1
v_gene: TRBV3-1/TRBV3-2
abundance: once
j_gene: TRBJ1-5
CDR3nt: TGTGCCAGCAGCCCCCGGACAGGGCATCAGCCCCAGCATTTT
CDR3aa: CASSPRTGHQPQHF

d_gene: TRBD2
v_gene: TRBV5-1
abundance: once
j_gene: TRBJ2-2
CDR3nt: TGCGCCAGCAGCTCCACCGGGACTAGCAGCGGGGAGCTGTTTTTT
CDR3aa: CASSSTGTSSGELFF

d_gene: .
v_gene: TRBV7-8
abundance: .
j_gene: TRBJ1-1
CDR3nt: TGTGCCAGCAGCTTAATGCGGGTATCCACTGAAGCTTTCTTT
CDR3aa: CASSLMRVSTEAFF

d_gene: .
v_gene: TRBV28
abundance: .
j_gene: TRBJ1-2
CDR3nt: TGTGCCAGCAGTTTAGTCAGAAATGGCTACACCTTC
CDR3aa: CASSLVRNGYTF

d_gene: TRBD1
v_gene: TRBV18
abundance: .
j_gene: TRBJ2-5
CDR3nt: TGTGCCAGCTCACGAAGGACAGGCCAAGAGACCCAGTACTTC
CDR3aa: CASSRRTGQETQYF

d_gene: .
v_gene: TRBV4-2
abundance: .
j_gene: TRBJ1-5
CDR3nt: TGTGCCAGCAGCCAAGATCGGAGGGGCGGCCAGCCCCAGCATTTT
CDR3aa: CASSQDRRGGQPQHF

d_gene: .
v_gene: TRBV11-2
abundance: .
j_gene: TRBJ2-2
CDR3nt: TGTGCCAGCAGTCGGGGTCAGAACACCGGGGAGCTGTTTTTT
CDR3aa: CASSRGQNTGELFF

d_gene: TRBD1
v_gene: TRBV4-1
abundance: .
j_gene: TRBJ1-2
CDR3nt: TGCGCCAGCAGCCAGGGGGGGGTAGGTTGGGACAGGTTTTATGGCTACACCTTC
CDR3aa: CASSQGGVGWDRFYGYTF

d_gene: .
v_gene: TRBV29-1
abundance: .
j_gene: TRBJ1-2
CDR3nt: TGCAGCGTTGAGGTCCTCCCCGGGGACTATGGCTACACCTTC
CDR3aa: CSVEVLPGDYGYTF

d_gene: .
v_gene: TRBV5-1
abundance: few
j_gene: TRBJ2-2
CDR3nt: TGCGCCAGCAGCTTGGTGGGCCCCCCCCTCGGGGAGCTGTTTTTT
CDR3aa: CASSLVGPPLGELFF